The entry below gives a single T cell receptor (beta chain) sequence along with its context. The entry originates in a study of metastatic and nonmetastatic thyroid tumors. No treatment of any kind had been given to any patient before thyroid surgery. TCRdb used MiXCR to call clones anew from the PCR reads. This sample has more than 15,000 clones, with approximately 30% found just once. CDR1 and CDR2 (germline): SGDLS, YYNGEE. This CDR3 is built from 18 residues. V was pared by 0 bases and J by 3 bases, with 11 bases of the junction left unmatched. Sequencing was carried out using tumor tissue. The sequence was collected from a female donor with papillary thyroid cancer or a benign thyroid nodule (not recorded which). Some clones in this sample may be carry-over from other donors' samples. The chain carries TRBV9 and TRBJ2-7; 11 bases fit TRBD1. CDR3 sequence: CASSVGPGTGGNIYEQYF. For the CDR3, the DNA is TGTGCCAGCAGCGTAGGCCCCGGGACAGGGGGTAATATCTACGAGCAGTACTTC.